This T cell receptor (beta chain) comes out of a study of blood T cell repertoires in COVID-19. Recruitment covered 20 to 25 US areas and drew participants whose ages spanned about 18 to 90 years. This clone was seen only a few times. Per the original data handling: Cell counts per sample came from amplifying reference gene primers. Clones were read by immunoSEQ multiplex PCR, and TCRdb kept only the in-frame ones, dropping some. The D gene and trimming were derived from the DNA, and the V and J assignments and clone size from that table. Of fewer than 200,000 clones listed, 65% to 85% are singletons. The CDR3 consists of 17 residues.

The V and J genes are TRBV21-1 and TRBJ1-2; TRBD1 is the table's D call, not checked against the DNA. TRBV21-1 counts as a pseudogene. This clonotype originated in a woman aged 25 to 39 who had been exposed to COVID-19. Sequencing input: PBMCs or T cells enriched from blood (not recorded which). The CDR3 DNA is TGTGCCAGCAGCGCCCGGGACAGCCTCCTAGCTAACTATGGCTACACCTTC. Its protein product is CASSARDSLLANYGYTF.